One sample yielded the 27 T cell receptor beta chains listed below, sequenced in a study of cytomegalovirus exposure and HLA in healthy donors. PCR amplification relied on 60 Vbeta primers (plus 13 Jbeta primers). Clones were sequenced by immunoSEQ multiplex PCR, and TCRdb holds only the in-frame ones, with some missing. The sample records 170,000 or so clones, roughly 78% being singletons. Sequenced input: PBMCs. These receptors all stem from a woman aged 45 to 65 in good health and CMV-seropositive.

The rearrangement uses TRBV5-6 and TRBJ1-2; 10 bases are shared with TRBD1. V shed 2 bases, J shed 6 bases, and the junction held 7 bases outside the gene matches. Germline CDR1 SGHDT, CDR2 YYEEEE. CDR3 size: 15 residues. CDR3 bases: TGTGCCAGCAGCTTCGGGACAGGGGAATTGAATGGCTACACCTTC. Amino acids: CASSFGTGELNGYTF.

The table lists this clone with a few counts. The chain uses TRBV11-3 and TRBJ2-3; D is unclear. This CDR3 region has 13 residues. CDR1 is SGHNT, CDR2 YENEEA, per germline. The V gene lost 4 bases and the J gene lost 4 bases, with 9 bases spanning the gap. CDR3 sequence (DNA): TGTGCCAGCAGCTCTCACGGTTCAGATACGCAGTATTTT. It translates to CASSSHGSDTQYF.

The CDR3 nucleotides read TGTGCCAGCAGCCCCCGGACAGGGCAAGAGACCCAGTACTTC. Translated, it gives CASSPRTGQETQYF. This chain uses TRBV9 with TRBJ2-5; TRBD1 agrees at 8 bases. The length of the CDR3 is 14 residues. CDR1 is SGDLS, CDR2 YYNGEE, per germline. J gave up 2 bases and V 4 bases, and 4 bases lay outside the gene matches.

This clone appeared a few times. The gene calls are TRBV7-9 and TRBJ2-3, with D maybe TRBD2 (6 bases). This CDR3 contains 15 residues. Trimming cost V 1 base and J 3 bases, with 11 bases left between them. CDR1 and CDR2 from the germline V gene are SEHNR and FQNEAQ (reference sequence). The CDR3 reads CASSLGGGETDTQYF. CDR3 nucleotide sequence: TGTGCCAGCAGCTTAGGTGGCGGGGAAACAGATACGCAGTATTTT.

The chain carries TRBV6-6 and TRBJ2-1, with 15 bases that match TRBD2. After removal of 6 bases from V and 7 bases from J, the junction contained 7 bases not matched to a gene. Germline CDR1 reads MNHNY; CDR2 reads SVGAGI (reference sequence). This CDR3 spans 16 amino acids. The CDR3 loop reads CASRPGLAGGQNEQFF. In DNA, the CDR3 is TGTGCCAGCAGGCCCGGACTAGCGGGGGGGCAAAATGAGCAGTTCTTC.

CDR3 sequence: CASRRDRGRTSTDTQYF. CDR3 coding DNA: TGCGCCAGCAGAAGGGACAGGGGGCGAACTAGCACAGATACGCAGTATTTT. The rearrangement links TRBV5-1 to TRBJ2-3; 12 bases match TRBD1. CDR1 and CDR2 from the germline V gene are SGHRS and YFSETQ. V trimming: 5 bases; J trimming: 0 bases; junction bases outside the gene matches: 7. This CDR3 contains 17 residues.

The V and J genes are TRBV5-1 and TRBJ2-3; D possibly corresponds to TRBD1 (5 bases). The V end lost 0 bases, the J end lost 4 bases, and 15 bases lay between the germline ends. CDR3 length equals 16 residues. Germline assignment: CDR1 SGHRS and CDR2 YFSETQ. CDR3 sequence: CASSLGRNRSPDTQYF. CDR3 bases: TGCGCCAGCAGCTTGGGACGAAACAGGTCCCCAGATACGCAGTATTTT.

V gene TRBV5-4 combines with J gene TRBJ2-7; 8 bases agree with TRBD2. This CDR3 contains 14 residues. J was trimmed by 4 bases and V by 4 bases; bases with no gene match: 7. Germline CDR1 reads SGHNT; CDR2 reads YYREEE (reference sequence). The CDR3: CASSPGGAFYEQYF. DNA for the CDR3: TGTGCCAGCAGCCCCGGGGGGGCCTTTTACGAGCAGTACTTC.

V usage is TRBV5-1 and J usage is TRBJ1-1; D gene unclear. The CDR3 sequence is 14 residues long. The V and J ends lost 0 bases and 1 base respectively, with 7 bases between them. Germline lookup yields CDR1 SGHRS and CDR2 YFSETQ. CDR3 region: CASSLVGGNTEAFF. The CDR3 DNA follows: TGCGCCAGCAGCTTGGTAGGCGGGAACACTGAAGCTTTCTTT.

This clone was seen a handful of times. The chain combines TRBV7-9 with TRBJ2-5; 12 bases map to TRBD2. V was clipped by 5 bases and J by 4 bases; unmatched bases: 8. This CDR3 spans 16 amino acids. The germline V gene has CDR1 SEHNR and CDR2 FQNEAQ (reference sequence). CDR3 bases: TGTGCCAGCAGCCTGTGGCCTAGCGGGGGGGTAGAGACCCAGTACTTC. Its protein is CASSLWPSGGVETQYF.

The genes are TRBV5-1 and TRBJ2-1, with 9 bases matching TRBD1. Germline V lookup: CDR1 SGHRS, CDR2 YFSETQ. V shed 4 bases and J 2 bases; nucleotides not matched to a gene: 7. The CDR3 consists of 16 residues. The CDR3: CASSTGTGNPYNEQFF. The CDR3 nucleotides are TGCGCCAGCAGCACAGGGACAGGGAACCCCTACAATGAGCAGTTCTTC.

The chain employs TRBV2 and TRBJ2-1; 15 bases align to TRBD2. Germline CDR1 SNHLY, CDR2 FYNNEI. V trimming: 5 bases; J trimming: 9 bases; junction bases outside the gene matches: 5. The CDR3 has 15 residues. CDR3 region: CASSPPGLAGGEQFF. The CDR3 DNA sequence: TGTGCCAGCAGTCCTCCGGGACTAGCGGGGGGTGAGCAGTTCTTC.

This clone is a singleton in its sample. V and J are TRBV11-3 and TRBJ2-5; the D gene is possibly TRBD1 (6 bases). CDR3 length: 15 residues. Trimming pared 2 bases from V and 2 bases from J, leaving 12 bases between. Germline V CDR1 and CDR2: SGHNT, YENEEA. This CDR3 reads CASSLRGHGQETQYF. CDR3 DNA sequence: TGTGCCAGCAGCTTAAGGGGACATGGGCAAGAGACCCAGTACTTC.

The rearrangement uses TRBV11-3 and TRBJ2-2; 8 nucleotides align to TRBD1. The V segment lost 5 bases and the J segment 1 base; nucleotides outside the gene matches: 3. From germline, CDR1 is SGHNT and CDR2 YENEEA. The CDR3 has 15 residues. CDR3 amino acids: CASSPDRGNTGELFF. DNA of the CDR3: TGTGCCAGCAGCCCCGACAGGGGGAACACCGGGGAGCTGTTTTTT.

V is TRBV2 and J is TRBJ2-6; TRBD1 might be the D (5 bases). There are 14 residues in the CDR3. The V and J ends lost 7 bases and 2 bases respectively, with 9 bases between them. Germline V lookup: CDR1 SNHLY, CDR2 FYNNEI. Here the CDR3 reads CASTQEPGANVLTF. The CDR3 coding sequence is TGTGCCAGCACACAGGAACCTGGGGCCAACGTCCTGACTTTC.

This chain connects TRBV19 to TRBJ2-2; D not certain. V lost 4 bases and J 5 bases, leaving 5 bases between the germline ends. The CDR3 is 12 residues long. From germline, CDR1 is LNHDA and CDR2 SQIVND (reference sequence). Here the CDR3 DNA reads TGTGCCAGTAGTACCGGGACCGGGGAGCTGTTTTTT. It yields the protein CASSTGTGELFF.

The V call is TRBV7-6, the J call TRBJ1-2; 9 nucleotides match TRBD1. This CDR3 comprises 14 residues. V was clipped by 6 bases and J by 3 bases; unmatched bases: 5. CDR1 and CDR2 (germline): SGHVS, FNYEAQ. Here the CDR3 reads CASSPGQGDYGYTF. The CDR3 nucleotides read TGTGCCAGCAGTCCGGGACAGGGTGACTATGGCTACACCTTC. The full variable domain, in which reference TRBV7-6 and TRBJ1-2 provide the parts outside the CDR3, is GAGVSQSPRYKVTKRGQDVALRCDPISGHVSLYWYRQALGQGPEFLTYFNYEAQQDKSGLPNDRFSAERPEGSISTLTIQRTEQRDSAMYRCASSPGQGDYGYTFGSGTRLTVV.

The gene calls are TRBV30 and TRBJ1-1; D remains ambiguous. The CDR3 is 12 amino acids. Germline values: CDR1 GTSNPN, CDR2 SVGIG (reference sequence). V lost 4 bases and J lost 1, with 7 bases in between. The CDR3 sequence is CAWKFRNTEAFF. The CDR3 nucleotides are TGTGCCTGGAAATTCCGGAACACTGAAGCTTTCTTT. The full variable domain, its missing parts supplied by reference TRBV30 and TRBJ1-1, is SQTIHQWPATLVQPVGSPLSLECTVEGTSNPNLYWYRQAAGRGLQLLFYSVGIGQISSEVPQNLSASRPQDRQFILSSKKLLLSDSGFYLCAWKFRNTEAFFGQGTRLTVV.

This sequence joins TRBV5-1 and TRBJ2-7, with D perhaps TRBD1 (6 bases). The CDR3 length is 13 residues. Germline-derived CDR1 and CDR2 are SGHRS and YFSETQ. Trimming removed 6 bases at V and 0 bases at J, with 10 bases between. The CDR3 reads CASKRTASYEQYF. The CDR3 DNA sequence: TGCGCCAGCAAAAGGACAGCCTCCTACGAGCAGTACTTC.

This clone was counted only a few times. The rearrangement links TRBV19 to TRBJ2-1, with 11 bases that match TRBD2. CDR1 is LNHDA and CDR2 is SQIVND in the germline V gene (reference sequence). V lost 5 bases, J lost 10 bases, and 10 bases stayed unmatched. CDR3 length: 15 amino acids. The CDR3 region has the DNA TGTGCCAGTAGTCGTAGCGGGGGGGCGTCTCGGGAGCAGTTCTTC. Residues: CASSRSGGASREQFF.

The chain links TRBV10-3 to TRBJ2-7, with TRBD1 identical over 9 bases. The CDR3 contains 15 residues. In germline, CDR1 is ENHRY, CDR2 SYGVKD. The trim removed 2 bases at V and 2 bases at J, leaving 4 bases unmatched. This chain's CDR3 is CAISERGTGPYEQYF. The DNA for the CDR3 is TGTGCCATCAGTGAGCGAGGGACAGGGCCCTACGAGCAGTACTTC.

The chain carries TRBV11-2 and TRBJ2-7; D might be TRBD2 (5 bases). The CDR3 extends over 13 amino acids. CDR1 and CDR2 (germline): SGHAT, FQNNGV. V was pared by 5 bases and J by 6 bases, with 14 bases between. The CDR3 DNA follows: TGTGCCAGCAGCCTGGGAGCTCCCAGCGAGCAGTACTTC. It yields the protein CASSLGAPSEQYF.

The genes are TRBV25-1 and TRBJ1-3; no definite D call. The CDR3 totals 15 residues. V lost 3 bases and J lost 3, with 12 bases in between. The germline CDR1 and CDR2 sequences are MGHDK and SYGVNS. The CDR3 sequence is CASSDNRGFGNTIYF. Written as DNA, the CDR3 is TGTGCCAGCAGTGATAATCGAGGGTTTGGAAACACCATATATTTT.

This rearrangement joins TRBV4-2 to TRBJ1-5; 8 bases align to TRBD1. V lost 0 bases and J lost 0; bases outside the gene matches: 4. Germline assignment: CDR1 LGHNA and CDR2 YNFKEQ. This CDR3 is built from 17 residues. CDR3 residues: CASSQDGQGFSNQPQHF. The CDR3 bases are TGTGCCAGCAGCCAAGATGGACAGGGTTTTAGCAATCAGCCCCAGCATTTT.

The V and J genes are TRBV25-1 and TRBJ1-2; unclear D gene. The V gene's germline CDR1 is MGHDK and CDR2 SYGVNS. The CDR3 runs to 13 residues. The V end lost 4 bases, the J end lost 4 bases, and 10 bases lay between the germline ends. For the CDR3, the DNA is TGTGCCAGCAGTGGGAGGGAGTTCTATGGCTACACCTTC. Translated: CASSGREFYGYTF.

The chain is built from TRBV4-1 and TRBJ1-1; 11 bases are shared with TRBD1. Germline values: CDR1 MGHRA, CDR2 YSYEKL. This CDR3 comprises 18 residues. V shed 1 base, J shed 5 bases, and the junction held 12 bases outside the gene matches. The CDR3 loop is CASSQAGRTGGLRTEAFF. CDR3 coding DNA: TGCGCCAGCAGCCAAGCAGGCAGGACAGGGGGCCTGAGGACTGAAGCTTTCTTT.

The chain uses TRBV30 and TRBJ1-1; possibly TRBD1 for D (5 bases). The CDR3 length is 14 residues. Germline assignment: CDR1 GTSNPN and CDR2 SVGIG (reference sequence). V was clipped by 3 bases and J by 1 base, with 12 bases between them. In nucleotides, the CDR3 is TGTGCCTGGAGGAAGGGACTCCAGAACACTGAAGCTTTCTTT. This gives the protein CAWRKGLQNTEAFF.